Listed below are T cell receptor beta chains from one sample, sequenced in a study of early T cells in non-severe SARS-CoV-2 infection. Via MiXCR, TCRdb re-called the 5' RACE reads, giving one row per CDR3 protein. This sample has approximately 30,000 distinct CDR3 sequences, with around 7% found just once. Sequenced: whole blood. The origin of the receptors is an adult who was a healthcare worker with PCR-confirmed SARS-CoV-2 infection or an uninfected control (not recorded which). Each CDR3 is given with its conserved first and last residue.

TRBJ2-1 | TRBV28 | CVAGQELNNEQFF
TRBJ1-1 | TRBV20-1 | CSARFWGPTVEAFF
TRBJ1-6 | TRBV5-6 | CASSLGTPGNSPLHF
TRBJ2-3 | TRBV10-1 | CASRVRTSGAITDTQYF
TRBJ1-5 | TRBV6-2/TRBV6-3 | CASSYSADQPQHF
TRBJ1-2 | TRBV12-3/TRBV12-4 | CASSFYGGANYGYTF
TRBJ2-3 | TRBV12-3/TRBV12-4 | CASSSTIHPTSPTQYF
TRBJ2-7 | TRBV12-3/TRBV12-4 | CASSPGWGNEQYF
TRBJ2-7 | TRBV20-1 | CSASHRGYYYEQYF
TRBJ2-3 | TRBV7-2 | CASSLVRPPDTQYF
TRBJ1-5 | TRBV19 | CASSIPPAAASNQPQHF
TRBJ2-7 | TRBV2 | CASSETGGTYEQYF
TRBJ2-3 | TRBV19 | CASSTHPTRKDTQYF
TRBJ2-2 | TRBV9 | CASSAQRTTGELFF
TRBJ1-1 | TRBV29-1 | CSVEDRLAEAFF
TRBJ2-1 | TRBV20-1 | CSARPRPGSGRPLDGNEQFF
TRBJ1-5 | TRBV7-2 | CASSLEDRANQPQHF
TRBJ1-1 | TRBV18 | CASSPEGMNTEAFF
TRBJ2-1 | TRBV6-2/TRBV6-3 | CASNTASGYNEQFF
TRBJ2-1 | TRBV2 | CASFGRDPPYNEQFF
TRBJ2-2 | TRBV5-4 | CASSPRTSGNTGELFF
TRBJ1-4 | TRBV5-6 | CASSLTGGTTNEKLFF
TRBJ2-4 | TRBV2 | CASSGLLNIQYF